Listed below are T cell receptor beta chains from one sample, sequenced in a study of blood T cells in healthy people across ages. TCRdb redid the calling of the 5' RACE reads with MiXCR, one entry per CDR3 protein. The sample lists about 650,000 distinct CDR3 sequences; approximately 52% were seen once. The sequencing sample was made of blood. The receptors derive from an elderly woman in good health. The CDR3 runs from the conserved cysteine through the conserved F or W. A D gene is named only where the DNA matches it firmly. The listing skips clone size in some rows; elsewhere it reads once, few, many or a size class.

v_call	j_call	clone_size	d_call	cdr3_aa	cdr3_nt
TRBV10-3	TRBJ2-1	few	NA	CAISDGPPEQFF	TGTGCCATCAGCGATGGACCTCCCGAGCAGTTCTTC
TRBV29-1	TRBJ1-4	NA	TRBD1	CSVSGTGNEKLFF	TGCAGCGTCTCCGGGACAGGGAATGAAAAACTGTTTTTT
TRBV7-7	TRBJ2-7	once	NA	CASSPAGDPYEQYF	TGTGCCAGCAGCCCAGCTGGAGATCCCTACGAGCAGTACTTC
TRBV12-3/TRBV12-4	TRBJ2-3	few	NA	CASSFEQPSSADTQYF	TGTGCCAGCAGTTTTGAGCAGCCTTCATCGGCGGATACGCAGTATTTT
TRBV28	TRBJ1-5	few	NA	CASSLDVWGEGSNQPQHF	TGTGCCAGCAGTTTAGACGTGTGGGGCGAGGGTTCCAATCAGCCCCAGCATTTT
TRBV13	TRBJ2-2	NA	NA	CASSPWLSNTGELFF	TGTGCCAGCAGCCCCTGGTTATCGAACACCGGGGAGCTGTTTTTT
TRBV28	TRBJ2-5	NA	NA	CASSLTGTVQETQYF	TGTGCCAGCAGTTTAACCGGGACCGTCCAAGAGACCCAGTACTTC
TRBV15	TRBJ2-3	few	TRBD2	CATSRRLAGGSTDTQYF	TGTGCCACCAGCAGGAGGTTAGCGGGAGGAAGCACAGATACGCAGTATTTT
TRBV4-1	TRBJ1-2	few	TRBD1	CASSQDRGFYGYTF	TGCGCCAGCAGCCAGGACAGGGGATTTTATGGCTACACCTTC
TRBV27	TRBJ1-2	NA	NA	CASSLGGASYGYTF	TGTGCCAGCAGTCTTGGGGGGGCCTCCTATGGCTACACCTTC
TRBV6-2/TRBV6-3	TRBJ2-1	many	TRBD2	CASSYLLAGRHNEQFF	TGTGCCAGCAGTTACCTACTAGCGGGGCGCCACAATGAGCAGTTCTTC
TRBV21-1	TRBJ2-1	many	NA	CASSTSVGYNEQFF	TGTGCCAGCAGCACGAGTGTGGGCTACAATGAGCAGTTCTTC
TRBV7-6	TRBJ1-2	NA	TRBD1	CASSAGTGYYGYTF	TGTGCCAGCAGCGCGGGGACAGGGTACTATGGCTACACCTTC
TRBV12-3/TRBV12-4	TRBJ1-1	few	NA	CASSLLANTEAFF	TGTGCCAGCAGTTTACTAGCTAACACTGAAGCTTTCTTT
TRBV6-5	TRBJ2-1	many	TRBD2	CASTQGLRNEQFF	TGTGCCAGCACCCAGGGACTAAGGAATGAGCAGTTCTTC
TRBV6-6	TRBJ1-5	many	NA	CASSTRGGDSNQPQHF	TGTGCCAGCAGTACCCGGGGGGGGGATAGCAATCAGCCCCAGCATTTT
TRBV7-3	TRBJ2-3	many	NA	CASSLLPGPTDTQYF	TGTGCCAGCAGCTTACTACCGGGCCCCACAGATACGCAGTATTTT
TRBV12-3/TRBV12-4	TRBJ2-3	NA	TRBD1	CASRRQGVSTDTQYF	TGTGCCAGCAGGCGACAGGGGGTGAGTACAGATACGCAGTATTTT
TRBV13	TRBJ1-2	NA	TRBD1	CASSLVGQGAPGYTF	TGTGCCAGCAGCTTAGTGGGACAGGGGGCGCCTGGCTACACCTTC
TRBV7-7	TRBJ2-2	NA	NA	CASSRGQSSNTGELFF	TGTGCCAGCAGCCGAGGGCAGTCCTCGAACACCGGGGAGCTGTTTTTT
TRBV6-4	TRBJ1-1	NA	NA	CASSAEGQNTEAFF	TGTGCCAGCAGCGCCGAAGGACAGAACACTGAAGCTTTCTTT
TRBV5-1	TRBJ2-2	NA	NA	CASRAGSGASGELFF	TGCGCCAGCAGAGCTGGCAGTGGGGCAAGCGGGGAGCTGTTTTTT
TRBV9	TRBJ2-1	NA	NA	CASSVAENNEQFF	TGTGCCAGCAGCGTAGCTGAGAACAATGAGCAGTTCTTC
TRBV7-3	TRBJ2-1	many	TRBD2	CASSLSRLAGTNEQFF	TGTGCCAGCAGCTTATCAAGGCTAGCGGGGACTAATGAGCAGTTCTTC
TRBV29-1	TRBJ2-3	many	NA	CSVVRSLSTDTQYF	TGCAGCGTTGTAAGGTCATTAAGCACAGATACGCAGTATTTT
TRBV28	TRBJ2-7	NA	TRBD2	CASSLRTSGSSYEQYF	TGTGCCAGCAGTTTGCGAACTAGCGGGAGTAGCTACGAGCAGTACTTC
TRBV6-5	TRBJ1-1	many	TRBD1	CATRAADRGYTEAFF	TGTGCCACTCGAGCTGCCGACAGGGGCTACACTGAAGCTTTCTTT
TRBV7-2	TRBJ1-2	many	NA	CASSRPWSYGYTF	TGTGCCAGCAGCCGCCCGTGGAGCTATGGCTACACCTTC
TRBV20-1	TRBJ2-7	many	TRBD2	CSARELAVSYEQYF	TGCAGTGCTAGAGAACTAGCGGTCTCCTACGAGCAGTACTTC
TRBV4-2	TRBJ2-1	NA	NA	CASSQERASYNEQFF	TGTGCCAGCAGCCAAGAACGGGCCTCCTACAATGAGCAGTTCTTC